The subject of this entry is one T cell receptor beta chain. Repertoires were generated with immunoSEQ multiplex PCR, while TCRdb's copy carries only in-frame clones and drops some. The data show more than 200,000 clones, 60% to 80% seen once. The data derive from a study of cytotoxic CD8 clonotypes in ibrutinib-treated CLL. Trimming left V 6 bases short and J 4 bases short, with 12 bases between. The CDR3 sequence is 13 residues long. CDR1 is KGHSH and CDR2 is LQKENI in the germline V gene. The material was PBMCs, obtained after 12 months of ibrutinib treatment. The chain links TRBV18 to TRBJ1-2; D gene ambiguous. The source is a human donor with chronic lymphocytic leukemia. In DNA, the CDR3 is TGTGCCAGCTCTTATGACGTCAGCTATGGCTACACCTTC. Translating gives CASSYDVSYGYTF.